The 21 T cell receptor beta chains listed next were all sequenced from one sample in a study of early T cells in non-severe SARS-CoV-2 infection. From the 5' RACE reads, TCRdb called clonotypes with MiXCR, one entry per CDR3 protein. Among tens of thousands of distinct CDR3 sequences listed, 9.5% to 15% were seen once. The sample consisted of whole blood. These receptors were taken from an adult who was a healthcare worker with PCR-confirmed SARS-CoV-2 infection or an uninfected control (not recorded which).

This clonotype occurred many times. The chain couples TRBV18 to TRBJ2-7; perhaps TRBD1 as D (5 bases). The CDR3 is made up of 14 amino acids. V lost 6 bases, J lost 7 bases, and 19 bases lay in between. Looked up from germline, CDR1 is KGHSH and CDR2 is LQKENI. The DNA of the CDR3 is TGTGCCAGCTCTCCCGACAGAACTTCTCAGGAGCAGTACTTC. It codes for CASSPDRTSQEQYF.

This clonotype was picked up many times. The chain employs TRBV20-1 and TRBJ1-5, with unresolved D. This CDR3 region has 12 residues. CDR1 is DFQATT and CDR2 is SNEGSKA in the germline V gene (reference sequence). V dropped 3 bases and J dropped 1 base, with 4 bases sitting between them. Written as DNA, the CDR3 is TGCAGTGCTAGGGGGAGCAATCAGCCCCAGCATTTT. Translated, it gives CSARGSNQPQHF.

This clonotype was counted many times. The gene calls are TRBV5-1 and TRBJ1-1, with unresolved D. CDR1 is SGHRS and CDR2 is YFSETQ in the germline V gene. Trimming shortened V by 1 base and J by 2 bases, and 9 bases separated the two germline ends. The CDR3 covers 14 residues. The CDR3 coding sequence is TGCGCCAGCAGCTTGCGGGGATACAACACTGAAGCTTTCTTT. Amino acids: CASSLRGYNTEAFF. Combining the CDR3 with reference TRBV5-1 and TRBJ1-1 gives the whole variable domain KAGVTQTPRYLIKTRGQQVTLSCSPISGHRSVSWYQQTPGQGLQFLFEYFSETQRNKGNFPGRFSGRQFSNSRSEMNVSTLELGDSALYLCASSLRGYNTEAFFGQGTRLTVV.

The chain links TRBV7-9 to TRBJ1-1; the D is unclear. The CDR3 totals 13 residues. V was clipped by 5 bases and J by 3 bases, with 10 bases between them. Germline V gives CDR1 SEHNR, CDR2 FQNEAQ (reference sequence). The DNA for the CDR3 is TGTGCCAGCAGCCTAATGAGGGACACTGAAGCTTTCTTT. Translating it yields CASSLMRDTEAFF.

This clonotype was seen more than once but under ten times. CDR3 sequence: CSIREANEKLFF. The CDR3 nucleotides read TGCAGCATCAGGGAGGCTAATGAAAAACTGTTTTTT. The chain carries TRBV29-1 and TRBJ1-4; D might be TRBD1 (5 bases). Germline V gives CDR1 SQVTM, CDR2 ANQGSEA. The CDR3 is made up of 12 amino acids. V was clipped by 8 bases and J by 3 bases, with 10 bases between them.

This clonotype was observed many times. The V and J genes are TRBV2 and TRBJ2-1, with TRBD2 matching 13 bases. The CDR3 runs 15 residues. Trimming took 5 bases from V and 8 from J; bases not matched to a gene: 6. Per the germline V gene, CDR1 is SNHLY and CDR2 is FYNNEI. The CDR3 spells CASSSGTSGNHEQFF. As DNA, the CDR3 is TGTGCCAGCAGTTCCGGGACTAGCGGGAACCATGAGCAGTTCTTC.

This clonotype was found a few times. CDR3 region: CASSLSGRSSYEQYF. Written as DNA, the CDR3 is TGTGCCAGCAGCTTATCCGGGCGAAGCTCCTACGAGCAGTACTTC. This rearrangement joins TRBV7-2 to TRBJ2-7; D not resolved. V lost 2 bases to trimming and J lost 0 bases, with 11 bases between them. Germline V gene data show CDR1 as SGHTA and CDR2 as FQGNSA. The CDR3 is made up of 15 amino acids. Filled out from reference TRBV7-2 and TRBJ2-7, the complete variable domain reads GAGVSQSPSNKVTEKGKDVELRCDPISGHTALYWYRQSLGQGLEFLIYFQGNSAPDKSGLPSDRFSAERTGGSVSTLTIQRTQQEDSAVYLCASSLSGRSSYEQYFGPGTRLTVT.

This clonotype was seen at least ten times. The chain recombines TRBV2 with TRBJ2-7; TRBD1 agrees at 9 bases. This CDR3 is built from 14 residues. Germline V gene sequence: CDR1 SNHLY, CDR2 FYNNEI. V lost 7 bases, J lost 6 bases, and 10 bases stayed unmatched. CDR3 bases: TGTGCCAGCACCCTGGACAGGGGAGCGGGCGAGCAGTACTTC. Protein: CASTLDRGAGEQYF.

This chain uses TRBV7-8 with TRBJ2-3; D gene ambiguous. The CDR3 is made up of 13 amino acids. The germline CDR1 and CDR2 sequences are SGHVS and FQNEAQ. Trimming removed 1 base at V and 4 bases at J, with 6 bases between. The DNA for the CDR3 is TGTGCCAGCAGCTTAGAAGCCGCAGATACGCAGTATTTT. As protein: CASSLEAADTQYF.

This clonotype was seen many times. V usage is TRBV2 and J usage is TRBJ2-7; no reliable D call. CDR1 and CDR2 from the germline V gene are SNHLY and FYNNEI. Trimming removed 3 bases at V and 4 bases at J, with 4 bases between. There are 11 residues in the CDR3. CDR3 sequence reads: CASSERYEQYF. The CDR3 nucleotides are TGTGCCAGCAGTGAGAGGTACGAGCAGTACTTC. Full variable domain (remainder filled in from reference TRBV2 and TRBJ2-7): EPEVTQTPSHQVTQMGQEVILRCVPISNHLYFYWYRQILGQKVEFLVSFYNNEISEKSEIFDDQFSVERPDGSNFTLKIRSTKLEDSAMYFCASSERYEQYFGPGTRLTVT.

This clonotype appeared a single time. The V gene is TRBV29-1, the J gene TRBJ2-2; D may correspond to TRBD1 or TRBD2 (5 bases each). The CDR3 is 14 residues long. Per the germline V gene, CDR1 is SQVTM and CDR2 is ANQGSEA. With 3 bases removed from V and 0 bases from J, the gap between germline ends came to 8 bases. The CDR3 loop is CSVDQGPNTGELFF. The DNA for the CDR3 is TGCAGCGTTGATCAGGGACCGAACACCGGGGAGCTGTTTTTT.

This clonotype was seen many times. The chain carries TRBV7-9 and TRBJ2-1; perhaps D is TRBD1 or TRBD2 (5 bases each). Germline loops: CDR1 SEHNR, CDR2 FQNEAQ (reference sequence). Trimming stripped 3 bases from V and 8 bases from J, with 17 bases between. This CDR3 is built from 15 residues. CDR3 DNA: TGTGCCAGCAGCTTTGGCTTCCTGGGGCGGGATGAGCAGTTCTTC. Its translation: CASSFGFLGRDEQFF.

This clonotype was observed many times. The V call is TRBV11-2, the J call TRBJ2-5; 7 bases are shared with TRBD2. The germline CDR1 and CDR2 sequences are SGHAT and FQNNGV. Unmatched junction bases numbered 11, after V lost 6 bases and J lost 13 bases. This CDR3 has 12 residues. In DNA, the CDR3 is TGTGCCAGCAGTCCTTCACAGCGGGAAAGGTACTTC. Encoded protein: CASSPSQRERYF.

This clonotype was counted ten times or more. The chain links TRBV3-1 to TRBJ2-7; D not certain. CDR1 is LGHDT, CDR2 YNNKEL, per germline (reference sequence). This CDR3 comprises 11 residues. Trimming removed 5 bases at V and 5 bases at J, with 7 bases between. The CDR3 DNA is TGTGCCAGCAGCGTTACTAACGAGCAGTACTTC. Residues: CASSVTNEQYF.

This clonotype has at least ten counts. The gene calls are TRBV7-9 and TRBJ2-1; D is perhaps TRBD1 (6 bases). The CDR3 totals 13 residues. Germline lookup yields CDR1 SEHNR and CDR2 FQNEAQ (reference sequence). Trimming cost V 4 bases and J 4 bases, with 8 bases left between them. The CDR3 is CASSYDRYNEQFF. CDR3 DNA sequence: TGTGCCAGCAGCTACGACAGGTACAATGAGCAGTTCTTC.

The table lists this clonotype with a few counts. This rearrangement joins TRBV20-1 to TRBJ2-7, with 7 bases matching TRBD2. The CDR3 length is 12 residues. Germline values: CDR1 DFQATT, CDR2 SNEGSKA (reference sequence). Trimming removed 5 bases from V and 4 bases from J; junction bases left unmatched: 5. This chain's CDR3 is CSADRDYYEQYF. DNA for the CDR3: TGCAGTGCTGATCGGGACTATTACGAGCAGTACTTC.

This clonotype appeared a few times. V and J are TRBV5-1 and TRBJ2-2; 7 bases fit TRBD2. V was pared by 0 bases and J by 4 bases, with 6 bases of the junction left unmatched. The CDR3 spans 16 residues. Germline loops: CDR1 SGHRS, CDR2 YFSETQ. The chain's CDR3 is CASSLGRTRSTGELFF. The CDR3 DNA reads TGCGCCAGCAGCTTGGGACGGACTAGGAGCACCGGGGAGCTGTTTTTT.

This clonotype was counted at least ten times. J is TRBJ2-7 and V is TRBV6-2 or TRBV6-3, with D tentatively TRBD1 or TRBD2 (5 bases each). Germline assignment: CDR1 MNHEY and CDR2 SVGEGT. V was shortened by 9 bases and J by 4 bases, with 13 bases between the two germline ends. This CDR3 has 12 residues. Written as DNA, the CDR3 is TGTGCCAGTGGGACGACACGATACGAGCAGTACTTC. Its translation is CASGTTRYEQYF.

The sample holds many counts of this clonotype. This chain connects TRBV29-1 to TRBJ2-5, with D maybe TRBD1 (6 bases). This CDR3 spans 18 amino acids. V gave up 5 bases and J gave up 2 bases, with 27 bases separating them. Germline assignment: CDR1 SQVTM and CDR2 ANQGSEA. The CDR3 is CSVLLWTVPEGQQETQYF. The CDR3 nucleotides read TGCAGCGTTCTACTTTGGACAGTTCCTGAAGGTCAGCAAGAGACCCAGTACTTC.

This clonotype was picked up many times. The chain employs TRBV5-1 and TRBJ2-3; tentative D call: TRBD2 (6 bases). The V and J ends lost 5 bases and 3 bases respectively, with 22 bases between them. The germline V gene encodes CDR1 SGHRS and CDR2 YFSETQ. The CDR3 covers 17 residues. The CDR3 DNA follows: TGCGCCAGCAGTCCTACTTGGGTGCGGCGGGGAACAGATACGCAGTATTTT. It codes for CASSPTWVRRGTDTQYF. Combining the CDR3 with reference TRBV5-1 and TRBJ2-3 gives the whole variable domain KAGVTQTPRYLIKTRGQQVTLSCSPISGHRSVSWYQQTPGQGLQFLFEYFSETQRNKGNFPGRFSGRQFSNSRSEMNVSTLELGDSALYLCASSPTWVRRGTDTQYFGPGTRLTVL.

This clonotype was seen a handful of times. V is TRBV5-1 and J is TRBJ1-5, with D perhaps matching TRBD1 (6 bases). Germline loops: CDR1 SGHRS, CDR2 YFSETQ. V was clipped by 3 bases and J by 6 bases, with 16 bases between them. The CDR3 runs to 15 residues. CDR3 region: CASSYSPGASQPQHF. CDR3 DNA: TGCGCCAGCAGCTACTCCCCAGGGGCAAGTCAGCCCCAGCATTTT. Supplemented by reference TRBV5-1 and TRBJ1-5, the full variable domain reads KAGVTQTPRYLIKTRGQQVTLSCSPISGHRSVSWYQQTPGQGLQFLFEYFSETQRNKGNFPGRFSGRQFSNSRSEMNVSTLELGDSALYLCASSYSPGASQPQHFGDGTRLSIL.